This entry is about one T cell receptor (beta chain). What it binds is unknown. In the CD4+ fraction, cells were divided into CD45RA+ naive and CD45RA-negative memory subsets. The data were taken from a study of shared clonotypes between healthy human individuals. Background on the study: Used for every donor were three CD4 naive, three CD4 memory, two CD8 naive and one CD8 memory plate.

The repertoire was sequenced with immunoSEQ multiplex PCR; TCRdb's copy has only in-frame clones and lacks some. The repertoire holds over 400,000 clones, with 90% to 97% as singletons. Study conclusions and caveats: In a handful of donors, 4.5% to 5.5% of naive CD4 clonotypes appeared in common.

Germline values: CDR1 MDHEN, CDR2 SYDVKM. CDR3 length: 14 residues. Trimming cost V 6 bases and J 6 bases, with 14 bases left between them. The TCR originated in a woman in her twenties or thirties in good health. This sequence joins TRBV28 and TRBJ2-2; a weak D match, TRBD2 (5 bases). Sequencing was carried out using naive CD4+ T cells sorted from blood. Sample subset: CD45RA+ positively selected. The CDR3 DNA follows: TGTGCCAGCAGCCCCCCCGAGGGAGCCGGGGAGCTGTTTTTT. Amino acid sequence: CASSPPEGAGELFF.